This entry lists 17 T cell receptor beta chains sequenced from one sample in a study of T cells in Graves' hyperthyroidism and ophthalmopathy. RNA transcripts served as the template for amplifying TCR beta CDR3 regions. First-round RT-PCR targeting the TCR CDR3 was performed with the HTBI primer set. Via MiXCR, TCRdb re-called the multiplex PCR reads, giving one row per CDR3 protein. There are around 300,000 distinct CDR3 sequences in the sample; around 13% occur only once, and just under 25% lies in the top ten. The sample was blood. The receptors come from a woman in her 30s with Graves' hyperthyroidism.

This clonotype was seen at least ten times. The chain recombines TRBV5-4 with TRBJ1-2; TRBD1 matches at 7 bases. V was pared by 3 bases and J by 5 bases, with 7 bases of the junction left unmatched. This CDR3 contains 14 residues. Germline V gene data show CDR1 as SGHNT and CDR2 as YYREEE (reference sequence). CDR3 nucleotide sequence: TGTGCCAGCAGCTGGGGGACAGCTTTTTATGGCTACACCTTC. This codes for CASSWGTAFYGYTF.

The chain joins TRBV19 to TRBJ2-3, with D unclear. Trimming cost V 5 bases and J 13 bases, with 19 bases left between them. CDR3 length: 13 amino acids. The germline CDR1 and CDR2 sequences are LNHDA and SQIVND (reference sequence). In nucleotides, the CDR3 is TGTGCCAGTAGTTCCAGCACGACTTTTATCGAGTATTTT. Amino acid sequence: CASSSSTTFIEYF.

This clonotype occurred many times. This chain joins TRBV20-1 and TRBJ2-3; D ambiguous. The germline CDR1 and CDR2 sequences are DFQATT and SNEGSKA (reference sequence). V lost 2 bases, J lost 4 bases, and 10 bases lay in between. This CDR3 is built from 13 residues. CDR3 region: CSARPSVPDTQYF. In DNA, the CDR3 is TGCAGTGCTAGACCTAGTGTCCCAGATACGCAGTATTTT.

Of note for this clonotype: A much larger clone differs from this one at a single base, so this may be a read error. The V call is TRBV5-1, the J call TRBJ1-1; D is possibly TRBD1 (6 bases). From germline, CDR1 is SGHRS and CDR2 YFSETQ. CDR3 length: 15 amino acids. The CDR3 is CAGSLALGGATEAFF. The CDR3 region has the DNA TGCGCCGGCAGCTTGGCCCTGGGGGGGGCCACTGAAGCTTTCTTT. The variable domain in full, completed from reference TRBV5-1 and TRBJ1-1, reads KAGVTQTPRYLIKTRGQQVTLSCSPISGHRSVSWYQQTPGQGLQFLFEYFSETQRNKGNFPGRFSGRQFSNSRSEMNVSTLELGDSALYLCAGSLALGGATEAFFGQGTRLTVV.

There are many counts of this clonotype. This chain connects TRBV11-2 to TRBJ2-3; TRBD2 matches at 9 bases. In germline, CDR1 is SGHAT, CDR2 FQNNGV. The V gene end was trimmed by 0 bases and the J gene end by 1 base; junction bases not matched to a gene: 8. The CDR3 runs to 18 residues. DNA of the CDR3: TGTGCCAGCAGCTTAGACTGGCTAGCGGGATGGGGCACAGATACGCAGTATTTT. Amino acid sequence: CASSLDWLAGWGTDTQYF. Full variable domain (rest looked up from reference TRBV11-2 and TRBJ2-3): EAGVAQSPRYKIIEKRQSVAFWCNPISGHATLYWYQQILGQGPKLLIQFQNNGVVDDSQLPKDRFSAERLKGVDSTLKIQPAKLEDSAVYLCASSLDWLAGWGTDTQYFGPGTRLTVL.

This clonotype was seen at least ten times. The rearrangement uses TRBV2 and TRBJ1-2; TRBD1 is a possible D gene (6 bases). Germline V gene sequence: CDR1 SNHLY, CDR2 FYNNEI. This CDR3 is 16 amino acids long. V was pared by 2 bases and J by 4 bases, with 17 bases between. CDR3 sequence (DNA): TGTGCCAGCAGTGAATCGATTGGAGGGGGGGCCTATGGCTACACCTTC. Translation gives CASSESIGGGAYGYTF.

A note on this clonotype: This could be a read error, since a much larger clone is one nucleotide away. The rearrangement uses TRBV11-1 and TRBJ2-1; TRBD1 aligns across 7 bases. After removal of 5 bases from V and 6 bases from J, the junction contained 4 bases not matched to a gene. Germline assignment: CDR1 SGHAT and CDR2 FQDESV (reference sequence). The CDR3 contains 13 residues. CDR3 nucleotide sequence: TGTGCCAGCAGCCCCCGGGACAGCAATGAGCAGTTCTTC. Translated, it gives CASSPRDSNEQFF.

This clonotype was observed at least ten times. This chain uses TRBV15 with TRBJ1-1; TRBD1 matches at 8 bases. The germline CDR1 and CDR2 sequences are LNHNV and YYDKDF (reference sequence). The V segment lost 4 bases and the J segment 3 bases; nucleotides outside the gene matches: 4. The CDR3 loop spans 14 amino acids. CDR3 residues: CATSTPQGDTEAFF. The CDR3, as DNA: TGTGCCACCAGCACCCCACAGGGGGACACTGAAGCTTTCTTT.

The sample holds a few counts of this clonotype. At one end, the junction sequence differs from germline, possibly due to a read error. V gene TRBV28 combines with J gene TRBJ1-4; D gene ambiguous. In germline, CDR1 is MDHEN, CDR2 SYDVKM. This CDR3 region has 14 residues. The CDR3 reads CASGIVGTNEKLCF. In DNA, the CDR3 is TGTGCCAGCGGTATTGTTGGAACTAATGAAAAACTGTGTTTT.

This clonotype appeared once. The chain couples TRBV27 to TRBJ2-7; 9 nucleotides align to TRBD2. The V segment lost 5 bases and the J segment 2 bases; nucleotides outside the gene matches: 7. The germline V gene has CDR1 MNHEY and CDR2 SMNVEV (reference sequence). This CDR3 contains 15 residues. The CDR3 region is CASSPPASGTYEQYF. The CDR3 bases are TGTGCCAGCAGTCCCCCGGCTAGCGGGACCTACGAGCAGTACTTC.

CDR3 residues: CAWSVSQWAGGRQETQYF. The DNA of the CDR3 is TGTGCCTGGAGTGTATCCCAGTGGGCGGGAGGCCGCCAAGAGACCCAGTACTTC. The chain joins TRBV30 to TRBJ2-5, with 8 bases fitting TRBD2. V was clipped by 0 bases and J by 1 base; unmatched bases: 13. The CDR3 length is 18 residues. Germline-derived CDR1 and CDR2 are GTSNPN and SVGIG (reference sequence).

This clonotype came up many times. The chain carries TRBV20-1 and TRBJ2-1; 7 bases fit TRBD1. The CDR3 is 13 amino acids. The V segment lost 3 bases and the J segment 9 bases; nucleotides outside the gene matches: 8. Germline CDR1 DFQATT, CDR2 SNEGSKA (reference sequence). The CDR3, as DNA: TGCAGTGCTAGGACCGCCGGGACAGTTGAGCAGTTCTTC. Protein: CSARTAGTVEQFF.

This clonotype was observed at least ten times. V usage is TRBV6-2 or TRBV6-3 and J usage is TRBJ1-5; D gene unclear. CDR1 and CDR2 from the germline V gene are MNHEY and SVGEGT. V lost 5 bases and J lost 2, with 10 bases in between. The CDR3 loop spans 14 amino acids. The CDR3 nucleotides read TGTGCCAGCAGTCCAGCAGGTGGCAATCAGCCCCAGCATTTT. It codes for CASSPAGGNQPQHF.

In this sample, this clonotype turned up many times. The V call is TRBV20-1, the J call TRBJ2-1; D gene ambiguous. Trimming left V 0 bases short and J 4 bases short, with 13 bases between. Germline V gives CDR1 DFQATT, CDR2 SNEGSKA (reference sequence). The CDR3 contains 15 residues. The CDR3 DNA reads TGCAGTGCTAGAGATTTCCGGGCCGGTTACAATGAGCAGTTCTTC. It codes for CSARDFRAGYNEQFF.

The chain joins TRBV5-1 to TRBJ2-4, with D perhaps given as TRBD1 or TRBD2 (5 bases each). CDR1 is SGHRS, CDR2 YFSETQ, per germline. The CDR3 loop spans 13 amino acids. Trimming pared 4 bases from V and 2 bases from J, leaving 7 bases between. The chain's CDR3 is CASSEGSKNIQYF. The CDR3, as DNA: TGCGCCAGCAGCGAGGGGTCCAAAAACATTCAGTACTTC.

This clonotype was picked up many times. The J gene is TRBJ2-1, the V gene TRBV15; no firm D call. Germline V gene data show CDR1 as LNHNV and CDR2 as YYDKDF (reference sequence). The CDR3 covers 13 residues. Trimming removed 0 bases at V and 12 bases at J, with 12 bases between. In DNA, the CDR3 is TGTGCCACCAGCAGAGATTTTCGCGAGCGGCAGTTCTTC. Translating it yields CATSRDFRERQFF.

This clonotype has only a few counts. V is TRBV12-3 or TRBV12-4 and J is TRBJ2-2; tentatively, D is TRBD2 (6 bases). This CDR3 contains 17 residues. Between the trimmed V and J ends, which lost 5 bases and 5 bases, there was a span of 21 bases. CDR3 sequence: CASSQASSGPRTGELFF. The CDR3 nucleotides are TGTGCCAGCAGTCAGGCCTCAAGCGGGCCACGGACCGGGGAGCTGTTTTTT.